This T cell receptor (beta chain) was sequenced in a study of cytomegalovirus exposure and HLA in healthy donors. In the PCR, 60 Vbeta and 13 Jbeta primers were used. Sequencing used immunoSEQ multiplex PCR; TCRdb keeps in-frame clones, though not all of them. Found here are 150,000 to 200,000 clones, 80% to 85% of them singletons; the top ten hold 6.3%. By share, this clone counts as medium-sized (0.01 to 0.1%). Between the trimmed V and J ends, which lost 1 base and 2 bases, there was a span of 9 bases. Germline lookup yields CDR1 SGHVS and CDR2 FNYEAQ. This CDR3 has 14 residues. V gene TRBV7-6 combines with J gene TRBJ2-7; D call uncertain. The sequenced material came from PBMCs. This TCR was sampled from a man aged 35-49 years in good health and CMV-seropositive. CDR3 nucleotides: TGTGCCAGCAGCTTAGATCCTGAGGCCTACGAGCAGTACTTC. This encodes CASSLDPEAYEQYF.